This TCR beta chain was captured by sequencing in a study of a mutant IDH1 vaccine in newly diagnosed glioma. Study-level background: The treated group averaged about 44 years old and was roughly 60% male, about 40% female. Earlier treatment was radiotherapy, temozolomide, or both, with most getting both. General study results and limits: Patients mounted vaccine-induced immune responses in roughly 93% of cases.

The germline V gene has CDR1 LGHNA and CDR2 YSLEER. The trim removed 1 base at V and 2 bases at J, leaving 5 bases unmatched. This CDR3 comprises 16 residues. Points on this clone: Its antigen is still unknown.

Time point here: baseline, week 1 (first vaccination visit). Treatment noted: pre-vaccination baseline after standard-of-care therapy. Sequencing used immunoSEQ multiplex PCR; TCRdb keeps in-frame clones, though not all of them. The table lists 23,000 or so clones, just over 90% of them singletons. The chain carries TRBV4-3 and TRBJ2-7; 10 bases map to TRBD1. The sample in question was PBMCs, obtained from a glioma patient treated with radiotherapy, temozolomide or both. The TCR was taken from a man aged 40-55 years with glioma. CDR3 nucleotides: TGCGCCAGCAGCCAAGTACCGGGACAGGGGACCTACGAGCAGTACTTC. Translated: CASSQVPGQGTYEQYF.